One sample yielded the 25 T cell receptor beta chains listed below, sequenced in a study of PD-L1 blockade in urothelial cancer. The protocol was immunoSEQ multiplex PCR, while the TCRdb copy is restricted to in-frame clones and leaves out a portion. The sample has some 47,000 clones; around 80% are singletons. The sequences come from PBMCs, collected around atezolizumab (anti-PD-L1) treatment. These receptors were collected from a man aged 65 to 85 with urothelial cancer.

The chain has TRBV9 and TRBJ2-7, with a tentative D call TRBD1 (6 bases). The germline CDR1 and CDR2 sequences are SGDLS and YYNGEE. This CDR3 has 14 residues. V was clipped by 3 bases and J by 1 base, with 11 bases between them. In DNA, the CDR3 is TGTGCCAGCAGCGCCACGGACAGTTCCTACGAGCAGTACTTC. Protein sequence: CASSATDSSYEQYF.

The V gene is TRBV7-3, the J gene TRBJ2-3, with D tentatively TRBD2 (6 bases). This CDR3 comprises 17 residues. V was trimmed by 2 bases and J by 4 bases, leaving 19 bases between them. In germline, CDR1 is SGHTA, CDR2 FQGTGA. The chain's CDR3 is CASSLGPMGTYPDTQYF. CDR3 DNA sequence: TGTGCCAGCAGCTTAGGGCCGATGGGGACTTATCCAGATACGCAGTATTTT.

The chain carries TRBV7-9 and TRBJ1-1, with 9 bases aligning to TRBD1. Germline V gene lookup returns CDR1 SEHNR and CDR2 FQNEAQ (reference sequence). Trimming took 5 bases from V and 10 from J; bases not matched to a gene: 17. The CDR3 loop spans 16 amino acids. For the CDR3, the DNA is TGTGCCAGCAGCCCTTCCGCCGGGACAGGGCCGGTCGGAGCTTTCTTT. It encodes CASSPSAGTGPVGAFF.

This clone was seen once. The rearrangement uses TRBV11-1 and TRBJ1-4; D gene uncertain. Trimming pared 4 bases from V and 0 bases from J, leaving 9 bases between. Germline V gene lookup returns CDR1 SGHAT and CDR2 FQDESV (reference sequence). There are 15 residues in the CDR3. CDR3 protein: CASSYSSTTNEKLFF. CDR3 coding DNA: TGTGCCAGCAGCTATTCGAGTACAACTAATGAAAAACTGTTTTTT.

CDR3 sequence reads: CASSPFRGTGGEGGYTF. The CDR3 DNA follows: TGTGCCAGCTCACCCTTCCGCGGGACAGGGGGCGAGGGTGGCTACACCTTC. The gene calls are TRBV18 and TRBJ1-2; 12 nucleotides line up with TRBD1. V gave up 3 bases and J gave up 7 bases; unmatched junction bases: 12. The CDR3 loop spans 17 amino acids. Looked up from germline, CDR1 is KGHSH and CDR2 is LQKENI.

This chain connects TRBV28 to TRBJ1-2, with D tentatively TRBD1 (6 bases). The CDR3 runs to 15 residues. Germline V lookup: CDR1 MDHEN, CDR2 SYDVKM. Trimming removed 6 bases from V and 3 bases from J, with 17 bases in between. DNA for the CDR3: TGTGCCAGCAGAGCCGGGGGGGCAGACGACTATGGCTACACCTTC. This sequence encodes CASRAGGADDYGYTF.

This sequence joins TRBV28 and TRBJ2-7, with TRBD1 matching over 8 bases. Germline lookup yields CDR1 MDHEN and CDR2 SYDVKM. The CDR3 loop spans 14 amino acids. Losses at the gene ends were 2 bases for V and 4 bases for J; bases not matched to a gene: 4. CDR3: CASSLQGAGYEQYF. CDR3 nucleotide sequence: TGTGCCAGCAGTTTACAGGGGGCTGGGTACGAGCAGTACTTC. Complete variable domain (other parts from reference TRBV28 and TRBJ2-7): DVKVTQSSRYLVKRTGEKVFLECVQDMDHENMFWYRQDPGLGLRLIYFSYDVKMKEKGDIPEGYSVSREKKERFSLILESASTNQTSMYLCASSLQGAGYEQYFGPGTRLTVT.

The rearrangement joins TRBV6-5 to TRBJ2-1; 11 nucleotides match TRBD2. The germline gives CDR1 MNHEY, CDR2 SVGAGI. The CDR3 runs 14 residues. Germline trimming cut 4 bases from V and 9 bases from J; bases unmatched to any gene: 5. CDR3 in amino acids: CASSSGLAGSEQFF. CDR3 coding DNA: TGTGCCAGCAGTTCCGGACTAGCGGGTAGTGAGCAGTTCTTC.

The chain recombines TRBV7-2 with TRBJ1-2, with 10 bases that match TRBD1. The ends lost 3 bases at V and 5 bases at J; junction bases unmatched: 6. Germline CDR1 is SGHTA and CDR2 is FQGNSA. The CDR3 runs 15 residues. The CDR3 reads CASSFTGTGEYGYTF. The CDR3 DNA reads TGTGCCAGCAGCTTCACGGGGACAGGGGAATATGGCTACACCTTC.

This chain joins TRBV5-1 and TRBJ2-3, with TRBD2 identical over 10 bases. Germline V CDR1 and CDR2: SGHRS, YFSETQ. The CDR3 runs to 16 residues. After removal of 4 bases from V and 5 bases from J, the junction contained 10 bases not matched to a gene. CDR3 DNA: TGCGCCAGCAGCGGCGGATCTAGCGGGAGTGTAGATACGCAGTATTTT. Translated, it gives CASSGGSSGSVDTQYF.

This chain links TRBV4-3 with TRBJ1-2; 11 positions match TRBD1. The germline V gene has CDR1 LGHNA and CDR2 YSLEER. V dropped 1 base and J dropped 4; count of bases not matched to a gene: 5. The CDR3 runs to 16 residues. CDR3 nucleotides: TGCGCCAGCAGCCAAGGCGGGACAGGGGGTGTCTATGGCTACACCTTC. Amino acids: CASSQGGTGGVYGYTF.

The chain uses TRBV2 and TRBJ2-2; D not resolved. Trimming took 5 bases from V and 6 from J, leaving 7 bases between them. This CDR3 is built from 12 residues. Germline loops: CDR1 SNHLY, CDR2 FYNNEI. CDR3 nucleotide sequence: TGTGCCAGCAGTATGACTTCCGGGGAGCTGTTTTTT. The encoded protein is CASSMTSGELFF.

This chain joins TRBV21-1 and TRBJ2-5; the table's D call TRBD2 went unverified against the DNA. TRBV21-1 is noted as a pseudogene. This CDR3 region has 18 residues. This CDR3 reads CASSKALAVTKYQETQYF. CDR3 nucleotides: TGTGCCAGCAGCAAAGCTCTAGCGGTAACCAAGTACCAAGAGACCCAGTACTTC.

This clone was seen once. V gene TRBV30 combines with J gene TRBJ1-5; 7 bases agree with TRBD1. V was pared by 5 bases and J by 5 bases, with 9 bases of the junction left unmatched. Looked up from germline, CDR1 is GTSNPN and CDR2 is SVGIG (reference sequence). The CDR3 loop spans 14 amino acids. The CDR3 coding sequence is TGTGCCTGGGCCCATAAAGGGGGCTATCAGCCCCAGCATTTT. It yields the protein CAWAHKGGYQPQHF.

The chain employs TRBV19 and TRBJ2-1; 7 positions match TRBD1. CDR1 is LNHDA and CDR2 is SQIVND in the germline V gene (reference sequence). This CDR3 is 14 amino acids long. Trimming cost V 4 bases and J 3 bases; bases outside gene matches: 3. Written as DNA, the CDR3 is TGTGCCAGTAGTAGATACAGGGGCTACAATGAGCAGTTCTTC. Translated, it gives CASSRYRGYNEQFF.

The chain is built from TRBV19 and TRBJ2-7, with D possibly being TRBD2 (5 bases). The CDR3 loop spans 14 amino acids. Trimming took 5 bases from V and 3 from J, leaving 14 bases between them. Germline CDR1 reads LNHDA; CDR2 reads SQIVND (reference sequence). CDR3 loop: CASSLRDSIYEQYF. Here the CDR3 DNA reads TGTGCCAGTAGTCTCCGGGATTCGATCTACGAGCAGTACTTC.

The chain links TRBV6-1 to TRBJ2-5; D is unresolved. Germline CDR1 is MNHNS and CDR2 is SASEGT. V was shortened by 7 bases and J by 3 bases, with 6 bases between the two germline ends. The CDR3 totals 11 residues. In DNA form, the CDR3 reads TGTGCCAGCACTACGAAAGAGACCCAGTACTTC. Protein product: CASTTKETQYF.

The rearrangement links TRBV29-1 to TRBJ2-5, with 7 bases aligning to TRBD1. This CDR3 has 12 residues. Germline trimming cut 6 bases from V and 5 bases from J; bases unmatched to any gene: 6. Per the germline V gene, CDR1 is SQVTM and CDR2 is ANQGSEA. The DNA for the CDR3 is TGCAGCGTGGGACAGCCGGGGGAGACCCAGTACTTC. Its protein is CSVGQPGETQYF.

This clone was detected only a few times. This rearrangement joins TRBV6-5 to TRBJ2-7, with D maybe TRBD2 (6 bases). The V end lost 5 bases, the J end lost 5 bases, and 16 bases lay between the germline ends. Germline V gives CDR1 MNHEY, CDR2 SVGAGI. The CDR3 has 14 amino acids. The CDR3 loop is CASSPRRGRDEQYF. CDR3 bases: TGTGCCAGCAGTCCCCGGCGGGGCCGGGACGAGCAGTACTTC.

The V call is TRBV30, the J call TRBJ1-5, with 9 positions matching TRBD1. Germline V lookup: CDR1 GTSNPN, CDR2 SVGIG (reference sequence). CDR3 length: 15 residues. Germline trimming cut 0 bases from V and 6 bases from J; bases unmatched to any gene: 6. DNA for the CDR3: TGTGCCTGGAGTGTACGGGGACAGGGCAGTCAGCCCCAGCATTTT. Its protein product is CAWSVRGQGSQPQHF.

This clone was detected once. The chain combines TRBV7-2 with TRBJ1-1, with D possibly matching TRBD1 (6 bases). With 5 bases removed from V and 4 bases from J, the gap between germline ends came to 11 bases. The CDR3 extends over 13 amino acids. CDR1 is SGHTA, CDR2 FQGNSA, per germline. The CDR3 region has the DNA TGTGCCAGCAGCCGCGGACAGATCACTGAAGCTTTCTTT. It yields the protein CASSRGQITEAFF.

This clone was detected only a few times. The chain combines TRBV30 with TRBJ2-2; TRBD2 agrees at 10 bases. The CDR3 length is 20 residues. V was pared by 3 bases and J by 0 bases, with 16 bases of the junction left unmatched. Germline V gene sequence: CDR1 GTSNPN, CDR2 SVGIG (reference sequence). CDR3 coding DNA: TGTGCCTGGAGAGGATACCGGGCAGGGCTAGCGGGGGCGAACACCGGGGAGCTGTTTTTT. As protein: CAWRGYRAGLAGANTGELFF.

The chain links TRBV6-6 to TRBJ1-1, with a tentative D call TRBD1 (5 bases). This CDR3 region has 15 residues. Germline-derived CDR1 and CDR2 are MNHNY and SVGAGI (reference sequence). Trimming took 3 bases from V and 6 from J, leaving 17 bases between them. The DNA of the CDR3 is TGTGCCAGCAGTTATGGGAGGGGAGGTCACGCTGAAGCTTTCTTT. The encoded protein is CASSYGRGGHAEAFF.

V and J are TRBV9 and TRBJ1-1; 8 bases match TRBD1. CDR3 length: 15 amino acids. Germline trimming cut 3 bases from V and 3 bases from J; bases unmatched to any gene: 7. Germline values: CDR1 SGDLS, CDR2 YYNGEE. The DNA for the CDR3 is TGTGCCAGCAGCGGAGGGACAGGACAATACACTGAAGCTTTCTTT. Its protein product is CASSGGTGQYTEAFF. Together with reference TRBV9 and TRBJ1-1, the CDR3 gives the full variable domain: DSGVTQTPKHLITATGQRVTLRCSPRSGDLSVYWYQQSLDQGLQFLIQYYNGEERAKGNILERFSAQQFPDLHSELNLSSLELGDSALYFCASSGGTGQYTEAFFGQGTRLTVV.

The gene calls are TRBV7-7 and TRBJ2-1; no definite D call. This CDR3 is built from 15 residues. CDR1 is SSHAT and CDR2 is FNYEAQ in the germline V gene (reference sequence). V was shortened by 5 bases and J by 3 bases, with 14 bases between the two germline ends. In nucleotides, the CDR3 is TGTGCCAGCAGCGTCTCCCCCCAGAACTACAATGAGCAGTTCTTC. It codes for CASSVSPQNYNEQFF.